This entry lists 6 T cell receptor beta chains sequenced from one sample in a study of Ad26.COV2.S vaccination and SARS-CoV-2 variants. As for treatment: about 20 received Ad26.COV2.S at low or high dose, single or two shots; several received placebo; per-sample allocation not given. Sampling was performed 63 days after the first vaccine or placebo injection. Measured with immunoSEQ multiplex PCR; TCRdb has only the in-frame clones, and not every one. The table has roughly 380,000 clones, about 88% seen once. Sequences were derived from peripheral blood, sampled in a trial of Ad26.COV2.S vaccine versus placebo. The receptors stem from a person between 18 and 65 years old who received the Ad26.COV2.S COVID-19 vaccine or a placebo.

The rearrangement joins TRBV27 to TRBJ1-6; D may be TRBD1 (6 bases). Looked up from germline, CDR1 is MNHEY and CDR2 is SMNVEV (reference sequence). Trimming took off 5 bases at V and 3 bases at J, with 11 bases between the two ends. CDR3 length: 15 residues. The CDR3 loop reads CASSRRTDYNSPLHF. For the CDR3, the DNA is TGTGCCAGCAGTAGACGGACAGACTATAATTCACCCCTCCACTTT.

This clone was counted between two and nine times. The rearrangement uses TRBV27 and TRBJ2-7; TRBD1 agrees at 9 bases. In germline, CDR1 is MNHEY, CDR2 SMNVEV (reference sequence). V lost 3 bases, J lost 3 bases, and 3 bases stayed unmatched. The CDR3 runs 14 residues. The CDR3 region is CASSFRDRDYEQYF. CDR3 nucleotides: TGTGCCAGCAGTTTCCGGGACAGGGACTACGAGCAGTACTTC.

The V gene is TRBV30, the J gene TRBJ2-3; 10 bases are a match to TRBD2. Germline V gives CDR1 GTSNPN, CDR2 SVGIG (reference sequence). The CDR3 consists of 14 residues. V trimming: 0 bases; J trimming: 6 bases; junction bases outside the gene matches: 3. The CDR3 is CAWSVGSGGDTQYF. The CDR3 coding sequence is TGTGCCTGGAGTGTAGGTAGCGGGGGGGATACGCAGTATTTT.

The V and J genes are TRBV2 and TRBJ2-3; D is possibly TRBD2 (5 bases). V lost 4 bases to trimming and J lost 3 bases, with 14 bases between them. The CDR3 covers 15 residues. Looked up from germline, CDR1 is SNHLY and CDR2 is FYNNEI. CDR3 region: CASSGGTGRTDTQYF. The CDR3 DNA reads TGTGCCAGCAGTGGCGGAACGGGGAGAACAGATACGCAGTATTTT.

This chain links TRBV4-1 with TRBJ2-2; 10 bases match TRBD1. The CDR3 spans 16 residues. Trimming took 4 bases from V and 3 from J; bases not matched to a gene: 5. Germline V gene data show CDR1 as MGHRA and CDR2 as YSYEKL. CDR3 amino acids: CASSLGQGDHTGELFF. CDR3 coding DNA: TGCGCCAGCAGCCTTGGACAGGGGGATCACACCGGGGAGCTGTTTTTT.

CDR3 in amino acids: CASSQPSLPSQIAYGYTF. The CDR3 nucleotides read TGCGCCAGCAGCCAACCATCACTACCTTCCCAAATCGCCTATGGCTACACCTTC. The chain combines TRBV4-1 with TRBJ1-2; D is unclear. CDR1 MGHRA and CDR2 YSYEKL come from the germline V gene. Trimming removed 2 bases from V and 4 bases from J, with 23 bases in between. The CDR3 has 18 residues.